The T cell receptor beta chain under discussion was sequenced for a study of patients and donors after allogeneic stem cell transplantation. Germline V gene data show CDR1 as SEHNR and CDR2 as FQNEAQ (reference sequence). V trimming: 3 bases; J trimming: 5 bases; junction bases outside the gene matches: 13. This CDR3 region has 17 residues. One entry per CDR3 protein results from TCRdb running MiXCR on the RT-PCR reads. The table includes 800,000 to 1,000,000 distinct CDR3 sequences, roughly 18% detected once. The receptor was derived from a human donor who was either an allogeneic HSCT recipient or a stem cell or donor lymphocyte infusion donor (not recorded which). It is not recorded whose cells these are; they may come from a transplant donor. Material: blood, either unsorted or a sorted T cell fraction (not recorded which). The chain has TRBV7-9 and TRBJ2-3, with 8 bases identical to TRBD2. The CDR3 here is CASSFKAGVLRGDTQYF. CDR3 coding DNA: TGTGCCAGCAGCTTTAAAGCGGGGGTGTTGAGGGGAGATACGCAGTATTTT.